These T cell receptor beta chains were read from a single sample in a study of cytomegalovirus exposure and HLA in healthy donors. The method was immunoSEQ multiplex PCR; TCRdb's version includes in-frame clones alone and lacks a portion of them. The sample has roughly 100,000 clones, approximately 70% seen once. Sequencing input: PBMCs. The receptors here all came from a man aged 25 to 40 in good health and CMV-seronegative. Each CDR3 is given with its conserved first and last residue. The D gene is left open where the match is weak. Clone size, where shown, is once, few, many, or a class for clones that have expanded.

>NA|NA|TRBV27|TRBJ1-1
CASSLYHRNTEAFF
TGTGCCAGCAGTTTATACCACAGGAACACTGAAGCTTTCTTT
>NA|NA|TRBV7-9|TRBJ2-2
CSSSSSYGSDTGELFF
TGTTCCAGCAGCTCCTCTTACGGGAGTGACACCGGGGAGCTGTTTTTT
>NA|NA|TRBV21-1|TRBJ1-2
CASSSLRFHYGYTF
TGTGCCAGCAGCTCCTTGCGTTTTCACTATGGCTACACCTTC
>TRBD1|NA|TRBV25-1|TRBJ1-4
CASSSGTGGEKLFF
TGTGCCAGCAGTTCCGGGACAGGGGGTGAAAAACTGTTTTTT
>TRBD1|NA|TRBV18|TRBJ1-2
CASSPETGATGGYTF
TGTGCCAGCTCCCCTGAGACAGGGGCCACTGGGGGCTACACCTTC
>NA|NA|TRBV5-4|TRBJ1-1
CASSLGGRTEAFF
TGTGCCAGCAGCTTGGGAGGGAGAACTGAAGCTTTCTTT
>TRBD2|NA|TRBV29-1|TRBJ2-1
CSVIAGRVYNEQFF
TGCAGCGTCATAGCGGGACGGGTCTACAATGAGCAGTTCTTC
>NA|NA|TRBV28|TRBJ1-1
CASSSPPTAVEGEAFF
TGTGCCAGCAGTTCCCCCCCCACAGCGGTGGAGGGTGAAGCTTTCTTT
>TRBD1|NA|TRBV29-1|TRBJ2-5
CSVEPTGVETQYF
TGCAGCGTTGAACCCACAGGGGTTGAGACCCAGTACTTC
>NA|NA|TRBV29-1|TRBJ2-3
CSVELGGGRDTQYF
TGCAGCGTTGAATTGGGTGGAGGAAGAGATACGCAGTATTTT
>TRBD1|NA|TRBV18|TRBJ1-3
CASSPPSGQAISGNTIYF
TGTGCCAGCTCACCACCATCGGGACAGGCGATCTCTGGAAACACCATATATTTT
>TRBD2|NA|TRBV4-3|TRBJ2-1
CASSQDGIAGGGFSYNEQFF
TGCGCCAGCAGCCAAGATGGGATAGCGGGAGGAGGTTTTTCGTACAATGAGCAGTTCTTC
>TRBD2|NA|TRBV5-4|TRBJ2-3
CASSSGLAGGGDTQYF
TGTGCCAGCAGCTCCGGACTAGCGGGAGGGGGGGATACGCAGTATTTT
>TRBD2|NA|TRBV28|TRBJ2-1
CASSPRGGRGYNEQFF
TGTGCCAGCAGTCCCCGGGGGGGCAGGGGATACAATGAGCAGTTCTTC
>TRBD1|NA|TRBV14|TRBJ1-1
CASSQDLPAGGVNTEAFF
TGTGCCAGCAGCCAAGATCTCCCGGCAGGGGGCGTGAACACTGAAGCTTTCTTT
>NA|NA|TRBV7-7|TRBJ2-5
CASSLASSKGGETQYF
TGTGCTAGCAGCTTAGCGTCGTCTAAAGGGGGAGAGACCCAGTACTTC
>NA|NA|TRBV7-2|TRBJ2-3
CASSPSLSTSTDTQYF
TGTGCCAGCAGCCCGAGTCTTTCGACTAGCACAGATACGCAGTATTTT
>TRBD1|once|TRBV7-9|TRBJ2-7
CASSLTGGEQYF
TGTGCCAGCAGCTTGACAGGGGGCGAGCAGTACTTC
>TRBD2|NA|TRBV7-9|TRBJ2-1
CASSLSDPRTSWYNEQFF
TGTGCCAGCAGCTTAAGCGACCCAAGGACTAGTTGGTACAATGAGCAGTTCTTC
>NA|once|TRBV7-2|TRBJ1-4
CASSLGEGGGVGKLFF
TGTGCCAGCAGCTTAGGCGAGGGAGGGGGTGTGGGAAAACTGTTTTTT
>TRBD2|few|TRBV10-3|TRBJ2-3
CAINTGVAGVDTQYF
TGTGCCATCAATACGGGGGTAGCGGGAGTTGATACGCAGTATTTT
>TRBD1|NA|TRBV5-1|TRBJ1-2
CASSSGQGNYGYTF
TGCGCCAGCAGCTCGGGACAGGGGAACTATGGCTACACCTTC